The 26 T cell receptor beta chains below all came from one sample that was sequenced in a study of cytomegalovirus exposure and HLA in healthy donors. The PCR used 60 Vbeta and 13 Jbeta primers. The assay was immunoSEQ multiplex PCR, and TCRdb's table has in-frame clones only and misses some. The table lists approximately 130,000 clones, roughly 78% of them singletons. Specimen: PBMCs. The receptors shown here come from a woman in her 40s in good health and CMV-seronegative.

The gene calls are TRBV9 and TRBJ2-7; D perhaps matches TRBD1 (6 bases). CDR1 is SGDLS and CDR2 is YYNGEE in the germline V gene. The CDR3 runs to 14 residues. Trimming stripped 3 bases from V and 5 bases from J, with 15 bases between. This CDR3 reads CASSAQQGFNEQYF. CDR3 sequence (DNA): TGTGCCAGCAGCGCACAACAGGGATTCAACGAGCAGTACTTC.

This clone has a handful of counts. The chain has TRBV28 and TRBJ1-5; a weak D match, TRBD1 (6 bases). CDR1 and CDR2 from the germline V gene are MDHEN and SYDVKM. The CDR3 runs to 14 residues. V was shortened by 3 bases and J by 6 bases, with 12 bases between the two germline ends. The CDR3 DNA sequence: TGTGCCAGCAGTTTGAATGGGGGCATTCAGCCCCAGCATTTT. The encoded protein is CASSLNGGIQPQHF.

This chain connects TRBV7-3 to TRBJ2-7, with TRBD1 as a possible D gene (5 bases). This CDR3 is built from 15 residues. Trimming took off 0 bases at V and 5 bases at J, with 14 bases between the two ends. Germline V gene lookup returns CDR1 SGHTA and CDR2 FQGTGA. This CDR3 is CASSLTGPSSDEQYF. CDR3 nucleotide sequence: TGTGCCAGCAGCTTAACGGGGCCGAGCTCTGACGAGCAGTACTTC.

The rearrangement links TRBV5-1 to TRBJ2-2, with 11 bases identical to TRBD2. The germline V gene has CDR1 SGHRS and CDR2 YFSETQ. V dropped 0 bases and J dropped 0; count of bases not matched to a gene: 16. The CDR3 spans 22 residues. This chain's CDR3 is CASSLVTLRLAGGRPNTGELFF. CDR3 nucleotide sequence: TGCGCCAGCAGCTTGGTGACTTTGAGGCTAGCGGGGGGACGACCGAACACCGGGGAGCTGTTTTTT.

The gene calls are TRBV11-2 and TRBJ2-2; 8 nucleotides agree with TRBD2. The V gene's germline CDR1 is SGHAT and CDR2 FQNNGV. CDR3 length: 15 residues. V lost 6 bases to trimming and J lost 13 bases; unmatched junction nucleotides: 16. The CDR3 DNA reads TGTGCCAGCAGATCCCCTAAGCGGGAGTTTCGTAGGCTGTTTTTT. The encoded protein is CASRSPKREFRRLFF.

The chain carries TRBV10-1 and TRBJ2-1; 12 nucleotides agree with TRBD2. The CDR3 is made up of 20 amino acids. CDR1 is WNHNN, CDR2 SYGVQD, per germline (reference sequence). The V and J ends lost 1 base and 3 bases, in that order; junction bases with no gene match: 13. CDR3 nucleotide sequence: TGCGCCAGCAGTGAGTACGGACTTCGGACTAGCGGGAACTTCTACAATGAGCAGTTCTTC. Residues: CASSEYGLRTSGNFYNEQFF.

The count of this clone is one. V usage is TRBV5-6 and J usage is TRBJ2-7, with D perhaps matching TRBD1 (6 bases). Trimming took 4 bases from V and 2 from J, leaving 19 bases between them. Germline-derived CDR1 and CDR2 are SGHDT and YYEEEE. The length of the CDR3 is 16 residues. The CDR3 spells CASSRAAGTTTYEQYF. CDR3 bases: TGTGCCAGCAGCAGAGCGGCCGGGACAACTACCTACGAGCAGTACTTC.

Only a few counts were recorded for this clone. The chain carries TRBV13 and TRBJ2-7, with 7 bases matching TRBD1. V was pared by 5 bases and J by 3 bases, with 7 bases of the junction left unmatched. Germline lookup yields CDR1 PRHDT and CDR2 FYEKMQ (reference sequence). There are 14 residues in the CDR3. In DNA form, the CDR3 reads TGTGCCAGCAGCCTCCGACAGGGTAGCTACGAGCAGTACTTC. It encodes CASSLRQGSYEQYF.

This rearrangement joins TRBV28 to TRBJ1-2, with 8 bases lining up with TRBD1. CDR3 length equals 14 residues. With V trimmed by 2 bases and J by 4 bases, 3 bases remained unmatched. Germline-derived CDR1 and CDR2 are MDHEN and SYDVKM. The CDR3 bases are TGTGCCAGCAGTTTAAGGACAGGGACCTATGGCTACACCTTC. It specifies CASSLRTGTYGYTF.

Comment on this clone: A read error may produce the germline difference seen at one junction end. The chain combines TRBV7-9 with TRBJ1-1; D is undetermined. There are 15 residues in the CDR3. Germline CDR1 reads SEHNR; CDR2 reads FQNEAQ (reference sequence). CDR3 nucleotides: TGTTCCAGCAGCTTAGTAGCCGGAGGAAGTACTGAAGCTTTCTTT. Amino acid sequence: CSSSLVAGGSTEAFF. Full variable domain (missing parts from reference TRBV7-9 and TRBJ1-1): DTGVSQNPRHKITKRGQNVTFRCDPISEHNRLYWYRQTLGQGPEFLTYFQNEAQLEKSRLLSDRFSAERPKGSFSTLEIQRTEQGDSAMYLCSSSLVAGGSTEAFFGQGTRLTVV.

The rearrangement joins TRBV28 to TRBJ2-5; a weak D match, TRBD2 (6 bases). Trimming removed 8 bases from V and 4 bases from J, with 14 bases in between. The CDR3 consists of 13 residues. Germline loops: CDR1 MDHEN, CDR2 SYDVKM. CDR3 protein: CASRPEGRETQYF. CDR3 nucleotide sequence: TGTGCCAGCCGACCGGAGGGACGAGAGACCCAGTACTTC.

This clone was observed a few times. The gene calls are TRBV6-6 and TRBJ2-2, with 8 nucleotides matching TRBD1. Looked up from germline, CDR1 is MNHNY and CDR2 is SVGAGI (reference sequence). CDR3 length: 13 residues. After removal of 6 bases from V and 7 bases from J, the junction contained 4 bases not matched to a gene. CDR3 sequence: CASRDRAFGELFF. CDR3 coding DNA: TGTGCCAGCAGGGACAGGGCCTTCGGGGAGCTGTTTTTT.

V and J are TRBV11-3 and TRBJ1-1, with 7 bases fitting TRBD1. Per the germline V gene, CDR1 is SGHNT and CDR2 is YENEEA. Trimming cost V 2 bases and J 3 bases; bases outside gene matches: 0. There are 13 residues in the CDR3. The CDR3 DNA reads TGTGCCAGCAGCTTACAGGGGGACACTGAAGCTTTCTTT. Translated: CASSLQGDTEAFF.

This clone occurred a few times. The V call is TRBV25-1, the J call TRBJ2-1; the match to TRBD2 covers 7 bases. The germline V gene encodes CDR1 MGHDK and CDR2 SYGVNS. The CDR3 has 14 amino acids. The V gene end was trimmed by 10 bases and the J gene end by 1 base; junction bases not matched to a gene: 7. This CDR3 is CATLERDSYNEQFF. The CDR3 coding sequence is TGTGCCACCTTGGAGCGGGATTCCTACAATGAGCAGTTCTTC.

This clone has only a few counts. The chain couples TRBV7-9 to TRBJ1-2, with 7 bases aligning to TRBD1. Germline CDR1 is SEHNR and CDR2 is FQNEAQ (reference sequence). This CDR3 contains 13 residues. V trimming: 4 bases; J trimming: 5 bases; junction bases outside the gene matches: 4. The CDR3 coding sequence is TGTGCCAGCAGCTCGACAGGGAAGTATGGCTACACCTTC. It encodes CASSSTGKYGYTF.

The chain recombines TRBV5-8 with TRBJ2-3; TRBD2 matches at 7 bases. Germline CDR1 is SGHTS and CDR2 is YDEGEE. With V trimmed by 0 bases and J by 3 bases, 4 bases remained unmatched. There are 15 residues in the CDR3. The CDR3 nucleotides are TGTGCCAGCAGCTTGGGGCGGGAGTTGACAGATACGCAGTATTTT. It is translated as CASSLGRELTDTQYF.

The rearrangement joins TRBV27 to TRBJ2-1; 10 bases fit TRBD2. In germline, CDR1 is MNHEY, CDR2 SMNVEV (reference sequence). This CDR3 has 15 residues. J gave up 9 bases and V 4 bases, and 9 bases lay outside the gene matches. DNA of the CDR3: TGTGCCAGCAGTTCAAGCGGGAGGGCTTCCCCTGAGCAGTTCTTC. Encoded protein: CASSSSGRASPEQFF.

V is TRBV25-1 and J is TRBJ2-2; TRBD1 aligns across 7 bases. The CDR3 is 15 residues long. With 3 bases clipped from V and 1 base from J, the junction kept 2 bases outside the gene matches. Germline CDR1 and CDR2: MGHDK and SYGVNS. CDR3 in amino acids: CASSETGWNTGELFF. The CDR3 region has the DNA TGTGCCAGCAGTGAGACAGGGTGGAACACCGGGGAGCTGTTTTTT. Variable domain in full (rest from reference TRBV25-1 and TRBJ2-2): EADIYQTPRYLVIGTGKKITLECSQTMGHDKMYWYQQDPGMELHLIHYSYGVNSTEKGDLSSESTVSRIRTEHFPLTLESARPSHTSQYLCASSETGWNTGELFFGEGSRLTVL.

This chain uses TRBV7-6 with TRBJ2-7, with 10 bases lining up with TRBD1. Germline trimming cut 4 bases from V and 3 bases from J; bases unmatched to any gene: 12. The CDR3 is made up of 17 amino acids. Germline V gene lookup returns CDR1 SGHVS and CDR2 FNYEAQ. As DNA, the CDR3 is TGTGCCAGCAGCTCCTCGAAGGGGACAGGGGCCGGCTACGAGCAGTACTTC. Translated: CASSSSKGTGAGYEQYF.

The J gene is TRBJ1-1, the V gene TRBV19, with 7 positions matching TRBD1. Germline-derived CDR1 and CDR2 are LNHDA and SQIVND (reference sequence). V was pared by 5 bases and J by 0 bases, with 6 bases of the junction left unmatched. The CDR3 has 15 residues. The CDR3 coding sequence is TGTGCCAGTAGTTGGGGGACAGACATGAACACTGAAGCTTTCTTT. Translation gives CASSWGTDMNTEAFF.

This chain's CDR3 is CASSPPGGETQYF. The CDR3 DNA reads as TGTGCCAGCAGCCCTCCGGGGGGGGAGACCCAGTACTTC. The V call is TRBV11-2, the J call TRBJ2-5; 8 bases are shared with TRBD2. Trimming took 5 bases from V and 5 from J; bases not matched to a gene: 4. The CDR3 runs to 13 residues. Germline values: CDR1 SGHAT, CDR2 FQNNGV.

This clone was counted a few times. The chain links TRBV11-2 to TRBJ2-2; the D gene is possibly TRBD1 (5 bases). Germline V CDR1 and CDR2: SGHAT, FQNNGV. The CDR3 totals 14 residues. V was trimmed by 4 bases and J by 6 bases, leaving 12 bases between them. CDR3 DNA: TGTGCCAGCAGCTCTAATCAGGGATCCGGGGAGCTGTTTTTT. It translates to CASSSNQGSGELFF.

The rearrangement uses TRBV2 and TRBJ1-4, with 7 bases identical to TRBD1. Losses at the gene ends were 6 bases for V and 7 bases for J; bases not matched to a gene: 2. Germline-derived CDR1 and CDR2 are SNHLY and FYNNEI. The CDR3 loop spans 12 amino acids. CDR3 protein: CASRYRGEKLFF. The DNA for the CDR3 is TGTGCCAGCAGGTACAGGGGTGAAAAACTGTTTTTT. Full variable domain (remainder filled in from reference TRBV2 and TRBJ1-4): EPEVTQTPSHQVTQMGQEVILRCVPISNHLYFYWYRQILGQKVEFLVSFYNNEISEKSEIFDDQFSVERPDGSNFTLKIRSTKLEDSAMYFCASRYRGEKLFFGSGTQLSVL.

The CDR3 DNA is TGTGCCAGTAGCTTCCGGACAGGGGAATCCTACGAGCAGTACTTC. Its protein product is CASSFRTGESYEQYF. J is TRBJ2-7 and V is TRBV19; 9 bases match TRBD1. CDR3 length: 15 residues. V was pared by 6 bases and J by 1 base, with 7 bases of the junction left unmatched. Germline V lookup: CDR1 LNHDA, CDR2 SQIVND (reference sequence). Complete variable domain (other parts from reference TRBV19 and TRBJ2-7): DGGITQSPKYLFRKEGQNVTLSCEQNLNHDAMYWYRQDPGQGLRLIYYSQIVNDFQKGDIAEGYSVSREKKESFPLTVTSAQKNPTAFYLCASSFRTGESYEQYFGPGTRLTVT.

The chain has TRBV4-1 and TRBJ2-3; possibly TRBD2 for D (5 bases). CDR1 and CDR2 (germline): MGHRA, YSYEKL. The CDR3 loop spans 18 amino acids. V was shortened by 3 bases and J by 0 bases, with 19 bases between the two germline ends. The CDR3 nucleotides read TGCGCCAGCAGCCAGGTCCCCCGCGGGCGGGTTAGCACAGATACGCAGTATTTT. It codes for CASSQVPRGRVSTDTQYF.

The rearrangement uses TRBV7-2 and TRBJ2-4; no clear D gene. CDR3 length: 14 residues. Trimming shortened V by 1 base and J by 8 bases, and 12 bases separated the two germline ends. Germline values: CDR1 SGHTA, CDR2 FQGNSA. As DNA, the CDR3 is TGTGCCAGCAGCTTAGACGGAGCAAATTACATTCAGTACTTC. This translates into CASSLDGANYIQYF. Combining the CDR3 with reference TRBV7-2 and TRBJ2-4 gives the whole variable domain GAGVSQSPSNKVTEKGKDVELRCDPISGHTALYWYRQSLGQGLEFLIYFQGNSAPDKSGLPSDRFSAERTGGSVSTLTIQRTQQEDSAVYLCASSLDGANYIQYFGAGTRLSVL.